This entry concerns a single TCR beta chain. The antigen remains undetermined. Primers for the PCR totalled 60 Vbeta and 13 Jbeta. Assay used: immunoSEQ multiplex PCR; TCRdb lists only in-frame clones, some missing. The table records 150,000 to 200,000 clones, approximately 78% of them present only once. The sample is drawn from a study of cytomegalovirus exposure and HLA in healthy donors. Study-wide results and limits: Donors belonging to an Asian-associated ancestry cluster reportedly showed fewer N-insertions in productive TCRs than the 666-donor mean, according to what a later analysis found. What was likely a sequencing artifact was a cluster of highly shared sequence variants. Association of some 18,000 TCR beta sequences with HLA alleles was found at 0.05 false discovery rate in a later analysis.

Between the trimmed V and J ends, which lost 3 bases and 2 bases, there was a span of 8 bases. Germline V lookup: CDR1 WNHNN, CDR2 SYGVQD (reference sequence). The CDR3 has 13 amino acids. The rearrangement uses TRBV10-1 and TRBJ2-7; D is uncertain. The specimen sequenced was PBMCs. This clonotype was sampled from a woman aged 50 to 65 in good health and CMV-seropositive. CDR3 nucleotide sequence: TGCGCCAGCAGTGAAGGAGTTCCCTACGAGCAGTACTTC. Its translation: CASSEGVPYEQYF.